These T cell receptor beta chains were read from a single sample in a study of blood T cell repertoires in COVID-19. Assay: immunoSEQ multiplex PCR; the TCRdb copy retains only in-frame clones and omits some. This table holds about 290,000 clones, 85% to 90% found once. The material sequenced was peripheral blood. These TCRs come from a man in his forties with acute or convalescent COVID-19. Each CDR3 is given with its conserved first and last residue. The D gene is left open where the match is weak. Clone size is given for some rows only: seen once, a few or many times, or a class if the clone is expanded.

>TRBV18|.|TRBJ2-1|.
CASSPGRGAEGNEQFF
TGTGCCAGCTCACCAGGGCGCGGGGCGGAGGGCAATGAGCAGTTCTTC
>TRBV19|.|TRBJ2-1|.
CASSTPGYQYNEQFF
TGTGCCAGTAGTACTCCAGGGTATCAATACAATGAGCAGTTCTTC
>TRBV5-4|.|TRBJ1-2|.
CASSLGEGANAGYTF
TGTGCCAGCAGCTTGGGCGAAGGGGCGAACGCTGGCTACACCTTC
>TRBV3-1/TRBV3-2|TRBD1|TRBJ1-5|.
CASSHSWDRGKPGQPQHF
TGTGCCAGCAGCCATTCGTGGGACAGGGGGAAACCGGGACAGCCCCAGCATTTT
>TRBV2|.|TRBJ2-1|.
CASSVRQSSYNEQFF
TGTGCCAGCAGTGTTCGACAGAGCTCCTACAATGAGCAGTTCTTC
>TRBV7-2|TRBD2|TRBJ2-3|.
CASSLRASGGAETDTQYF
TGTGCCAGCAGCTTAAGGGCTAGCGGGGGGGCTGAGACAGATACGCAGTATTTT
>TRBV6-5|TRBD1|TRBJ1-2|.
CASRGTGGLGYGYTF
TGTGCCAGCAGGGGGACAGGGGGCCTGGGCTATGGCTACACCTTC
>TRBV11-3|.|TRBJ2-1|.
CASSLGQGGSNEQFF
TGTGCCAGCAGCTTAGGGCAGGGGGGTTCGAATGAGCAGTTCTTC
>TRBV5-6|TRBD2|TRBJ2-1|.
CASKRGFSGGVTYNEQFF
TGTGCCAGCAAAAGGGGTTTTAGCGGGGGGGTTACCTACAATGAGCAGTTCTTC
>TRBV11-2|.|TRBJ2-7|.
CASSLGAYEQYF
TGTGCCAGCAGCTTAGGGGCTTACGAGCAGTACTTC
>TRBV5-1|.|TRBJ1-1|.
CASSPRTLAEAFF
TGCGCCAGCAGCCCCCGTACTCTGGCTGAAGCTTTCTTT
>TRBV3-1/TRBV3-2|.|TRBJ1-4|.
CASSPQATFEKLFF
TGTGCCAGCAGCCCGCAAGCTACCTTCGAAAAACTGTTTTTT
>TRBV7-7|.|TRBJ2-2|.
CASSPRGPNTGELFF
TGTGCCAGCAGCCCGCGGGGCCCGAACACCGGGGAGCTGTTTTTT
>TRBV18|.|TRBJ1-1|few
CASSPGGINTEAFF
TGTGCCAGCTCACCAGGGGGGATAAACACTGAAGCTTTCTTT
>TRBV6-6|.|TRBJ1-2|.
CASTLQGGGGGYTF
TGTGCCAGCACCCTGCAGGGAGGTGGAGGTGGCTACACCTTC
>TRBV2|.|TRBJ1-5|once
CASRAVSNQPQHF
TGTGCCAGCAGGGCCGTTAGCAATCAGCCCCAGCATTTT
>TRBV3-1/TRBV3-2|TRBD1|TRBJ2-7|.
CASSPGTVWGEQYF
TGTGCCAGCAGCCCCGGGACAGTGTGGGGCGAGCAGTACTTC
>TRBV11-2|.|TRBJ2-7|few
CASSLNGEGIYEQYF
TGTGCCAGCAGCTTAAACGGGGAAGGGATCTACGAGCAGTACTTC
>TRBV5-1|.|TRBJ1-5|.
CASSPMGAGNQPQHF
TGCGCCAGCAGCCCCATGGGGGCCGGCAATCAGCCCCAGCATTTT
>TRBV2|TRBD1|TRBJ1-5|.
CASSGQGVGNQPQHF
TGTGCCAGCAGTGGACAGGGGGTCGGAAATCAGCCCCAGCATTTT
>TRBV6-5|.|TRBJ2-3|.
CASGQGNTDTQYF
TGTGCCAGCGGCCAGGGGAACACAGATACGCAGTATTTT
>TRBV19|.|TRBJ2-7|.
CASSMNRYEQYF
TGTGCCAGTAGTATGAACAGATACGAGCAGTACTTC
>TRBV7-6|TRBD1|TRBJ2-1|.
CASSLVVGTGGRDEQFF
TGTGCCAGCAGCTTAGTTGTAGGGACAGGGGGCCGGGATGAGCAGTTCTTC
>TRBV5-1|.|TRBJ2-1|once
CASSLGRGNNEQFF
TGCGCCAGCAGCTTGGGGCGGGGAAACAATGAGCAGTTCTTC
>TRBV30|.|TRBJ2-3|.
CAWSVSDTQYF
TGTGCCTGGAGTGTAAGCGATACGCAGTATTTT
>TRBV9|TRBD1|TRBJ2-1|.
CASSMDRAAYNEQFF
TGTGCCAGCAGCATGGACAGGGCGGCCTACAATGAGCAGTTCTTC
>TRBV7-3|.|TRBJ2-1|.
CASSFPGDEQFF
TGTGCCAGCAGCTTTCCGGGAGATGAGCAGTTCTTC
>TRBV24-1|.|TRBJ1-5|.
CATSAEDGDQPQHF
TGTGCCACCAGTGCCGAGGACGGGGATCAGCCCCAGCATTTT
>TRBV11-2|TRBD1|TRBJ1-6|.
CASSPQAPLDRDSPLHF
TGTGCCAGCAGCCCCCAGGCCCCCCTGGACAGGGATTCACCCCTCCACTTT
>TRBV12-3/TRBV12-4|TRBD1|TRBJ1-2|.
CASSPGGRYGYTF
TGTGCCAGCAGCCCAGGGGGTCGTTATGGCTACACCTTC
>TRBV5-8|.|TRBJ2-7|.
CASSLGFWTASYEQYF
TGTGCCAGCAGCTTGGGATTTTGGACTGCCTCCTACGAGCAGTACTTC
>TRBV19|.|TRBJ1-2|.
CASRRGLYGYTF
TGTGCCAGTAGGCGGGGGCTCTATGGCTACACCTTC
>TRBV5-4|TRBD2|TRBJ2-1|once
CASSFLRGGADEQFF
TGTGCCAGCAGCTTCTTGCGGGGGGGTGCTGATGAGCAGTTCTTC
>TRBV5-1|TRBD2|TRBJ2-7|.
CASSPQAGGLYEQYF
TGCGCCAGCAGCCCGCAAGCGGGGGGGCTCTACGAGCAGTACTTC
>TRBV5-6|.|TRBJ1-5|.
CASSFMGADQPQHF
TGTGCCAGCAGCTTTATGGGGGCGGATCAGCCCCAGCATTTT
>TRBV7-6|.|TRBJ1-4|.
CASSLDLREEKLFF
TGTGCCAGCAGCTTAGATCTGAGGGAGGAAAAACTGTTTTTT